The 22 T cell receptor beta chains below were found in one sample sequenced in a study of CD8 T cells in ankylosing spondylitis. Each CDR3 protein is one row after TCRdb ran MiXCR on the 5' RACE reads. The repertoire has under 200,000 distinct CDR3 sequences, 9.8% of them found once; the top ten carry roughly 16%. Material: blood, either unsorted or a sorted T cell fraction (not recorded which). The origin of the receptors is a female donor with ankylosing spondylitis or in good health (not recorded which).

This clonotype was detected ten times or more. This chain connects TRBV16 to TRBJ1-1; D gene ambiguous. The germline gives CDR1 KGHSY, CDR2 FQNENV. The V end lost 7 bases, the J end lost 0 bases, and 9 bases lay between the germline ends. CDR3 length equals 13 residues. DNA of the CDR3: TGTGCCAGCAATCTCGACTTGAACACTGAAGCTTTCTTT. Its translation: CASNLDLNTEAFF.

At least ten counts were recorded for this clonotype. CDR3 region: CASSSTNKQFF. As DNA, the CDR3 is TGTGCCAGCAGCTCGACAAACAAGCAGTTCTTC. The chain couples TRBV7-8 to TRBJ2-1, with D uncertain. Trimming shortened V by 4 bases and J by 11 bases, and 9 bases separated the two germline ends. This CDR3 region has 11 residues. Germline values: CDR1 SGHVS, CDR2 FQNEAQ.

This clonotype was observed a few times. The CDR3 loop reads CSATAPGLTYNEQFF. In DNA, the CDR3 is TGCAGTGCTACCGCTCCGGGACTCACCTACAATGAGCAGTTCTTC. This chain connects TRBV20-1 to TRBJ2-1; TRBD2 might be the D (6 bases). The germline V gene encodes CDR1 DFQATT and CDR2 SNEGSKA (reference sequence). The V end was cut by 4 bases, the J end by 2 bases, with 15 bases between. The CDR3 runs to 15 residues.

Ten or more counts support this clonotype. The chain uses TRBV12-3 or TRBV12-4 and TRBJ2-5; 15 nucleotides line up with TRBD2. With 5 bases clipped from V and 3 bases from J, the junction kept 7 bases outside the gene matches. The CDR3 is 17 residues long. The CDR3 DNA reads as TGTGCCAGCAGTCTGGGACTAGCGGGAGGAAGAGAAGAGACCCAGTACTTC. Translated, it gives CASSLGLAGGREETQYF.

This clonotype appeared many times. The CDR3 region is CASSVRRSSNTEAFF. In nucleotides, the CDR3 is TGTGCCAGCAGCGTAAGGAGATCGTCGAACACTGAAGCTTTCTTT. The V call is TRBV9, the J call TRBJ1-1; the D is unclear. Trimming shortened V by 1 base and J by 1 base, and 11 bases separated the two germline ends. Germline V gives CDR1 SGDLS, CDR2 YYNGEE. The CDR3 sequence is 15 residues long.

This clonotype was observed a handful of times. The CDR3 coding sequence is TGTGCCGTTGCTGGTGTTCCGGGGGACACTGAAGCTTTCTTT. Amino acids: CAVAGVPGDTEAFF. J is TRBJ1-1 and V is TRBV6-1; a weak D match, TRBD1 (5 bases). The germline V gene encodes CDR1 MNHNS and CDR2 SASEGT. This CDR3 has 14 amino acids. V was cut by 11 bases and J by 3 bases, with 19 bases left in between.

In its sample, this clonotype was seen a few times. The V and J genes are TRBV3-2 and TRBJ2-2. TRBV3-2 has pseudogene status. The CDR3 covers 12 residues. The chain's CDR3 is CASSQDTGELFF. As DNA, the CDR3 is TGTGCCAGCAGCCAAGACACCGGGGAGCTGTTTTTT.

This clonotype was recorded a few times. This chain uses TRBV3-1 with TRBJ2-1; TRBD2 agrees at 9 bases. J gave up 9 bases and V 8 bases, and 8 bases lay outside the gene matches. CDR3 length: 13 amino acids. CDR1 and CDR2 (germline): LGHDT, YNNKEL (reference sequence). CDR3 protein: CASGIAGAVEQFF. The CDR3 DNA follows: TGTGCCAGCGGCATAGCGGGAGCGGTTGAGCAGTTCTTC.

The chain links TRBV19 to TRBJ1-1; possibly TRBD1 for D (5 bases). The V end was cut by 5 bases, the J end by 6 bases, with 13 bases between. The germline V gene has CDR1 LNHDA and CDR2 SQIVND (reference sequence). This CDR3 has 13 residues. CDR3 DNA: TGTGCCAGTAGTCTAGGGGAAACGGCTGAAGCTTTCTTT. Translation gives CASSLGETAEAFF.

This clonotype occurred a few times. The chain uses TRBV7-9 and TRBJ2-2, with 11 bases fitting TRBD2. The trim removed 6 bases at V and 5 bases at J, leaving 5 bases unmatched. Germline-derived CDR1 and CDR2 are SEHNR and FQNEAQ (reference sequence). The CDR3 is 15 residues long. CDR3: CASSSSGRRTGELFF. In nucleotides, the CDR3 is TGTGCCAGCAGTTCTAGCGGGAGGAGGACCGGGGAGCTGTTTTTT.

This clonotype was seen at least ten times. The V and J genes are TRBV7-8 and TRBJ2-3; no clear D. CDR1 and CDR2 (germline): SGHVS, FQNEAQ. V was trimmed by 5 bases and J by 5 bases, leaving 20 bases between them. The CDR3 has 16 amino acids. CDR3 region: CASSANEGILGDTQYF. DNA for the CDR3: TGTGCCAGCAGCGCCAACGAAGGGATTCTGGGAGATACGCAGTATTTT.

This chain uses TRBV10-2 with TRBJ2-1; weak D call: TRBD2 (6 bases). This CDR3 spans 18 amino acids. The V end was cut by 0 bases, the J end by 4 bases, with 19 bases between. The germline V gene encodes CDR1 WSHSY and CDR2 SAAADI. The CDR3 sequence is CASSESISIADRYNEQFF. For the CDR3, the DNA is TGCGCCAGCAGTGAGTCGATCAGCATAGCGGATCGATACAATGAGCAGTTCTTC.

The CDR3 sequence: CAWQSGGSSYNEQFF. The CDR3 DNA is TGTGCCTGGCAATCCGGCGGAAGCTCCTACAATGAGCAGTTCTTC. The chain recombines TRBV30 with TRBJ2-1; D is unresolved. V lost 5 bases and J 0 bases, leaving 14 bases between the germline ends. The CDR3 covers 15 residues. CDR1 is GTSNPN and CDR2 is SVGIG in the germline V gene (reference sequence).

CDR3 sequence reads: CASSPLEGSLRIANTIYF. CDR3 nucleotide sequence: TGTGCCAGCAGCCCTCTCGAGGGGAGTTTACGAATTGCAAACACCATATATTTT. V and J are TRBV9 and TRBJ1-3, with D maybe TRBD1 (5 bases). Trimming removed 4 bases at V and 6 bases at J, with 26 bases between. Germline loops: CDR1 SGDLS, CDR2 YYNGEE. The CDR3 loop spans 18 amino acids.

This clonotype has ten or more counts. V usage is TRBV12-3 or TRBV12-4 and J usage is TRBJ2-7; no clear D gene. With 5 bases removed from V and 1 base from J, the gap between germline ends came to 12 bases. The CDR3 extends over 14 amino acids. CDR3 sequence: CASSPHGRSYEQYF. The CDR3 nucleotides are TGTGCCAGCAGTCCCCATGGACGGTCCTACGAGCAGTACTTC.

The J gene is TRBJ2-7, the V gene TRBV14; D could derive from TRBD1 or TRBD2 (5 bases each). Germline V gives CDR1 SGHDN, CDR2 FVKESK. V dropped 3 bases and J dropped 3 bases, with 12 bases sitting between them. This CDR3 is 14 amino acids long. The CDR3 DNA reads TGTGCCAGCAGCCACCTTGGGGGTTTCTACGAGCAGTACTTC. The encoded protein is CASSHLGGFYEQYF.

This clonotype has at least ten counts. The chain employs TRBV24-1 and TRBJ2-3; 11 nucleotides agree with TRBD2. The V gene end was trimmed by 5 bases and the J gene end by 3 bases; junction bases not matched to a gene: 3. Germline assignment: CDR1 KGHDR and CDR2 SFDVKD. This CDR3 contains 15 residues. As DNA, the CDR3 is TGTGCCACCAGTGCGACTAGCGGGACTACAGATACGCAGTATTTT. Protein product: CATSATSGTTDTQYF.

The chain carries TRBV6-1 and TRBJ2-2, with 10 bases that match TRBD2. CDR1 MNHNS and CDR2 SASEGT come from the germline V gene. The CDR3 spans 17 residues. Losses at the gene ends were 6 bases for V and 1 base for J; bases not matched to a gene: 8. CDR3 region: CASSPPGLAENTGELFF. CDR3 in DNA: TGTGCCAGCAGCCCACCTGGACTAGCGGAGAACACCGGGGAGCTGTTTTTT.

This clonotype was counted ten times or more. The chain couples TRBV7-9 to TRBJ2-7, with D perhaps TRBD1 (5 bases). Trimming removed 5 bases from V and 2 bases from J, with 16 bases in between. The CDR3 contains 15 residues. In germline, CDR1 is SEHNR, CDR2 FQNEAQ (reference sequence). CDR3 sequence: CASSPPIQGTYEQYF. The CDR3 DNA is TGTGCCAGCAGCCCCCCGATTCAGGGAACCTACGAGCAGTACTTC.

The chain links TRBV27 to TRBJ2-7; 9 bases line up with TRBD2. The CDR3 runs 14 residues. J was trimmed by 2 bases and V by 7 bases; bases with no gene match: 6. Germline loops: CDR1 MNHEY, CDR2 SMNVEV (reference sequence). CDR3 nucleotides: TGTGCCAGCAAACTAGCGGGTGCTGCCTACGAGCAGTACTTC. This translates into CASKLAGAAYEQYF.

The rearrangement uses TRBV9 and TRBJ2-1; TRBD2 aligns across 7 bases. The CDR3 is made up of 14 amino acids. After removal of 0 bases from V and 7 bases from J, the junction contained 4 bases not matched to a gene. CDR1 is SGDLS, CDR2 YYNGEE, per germline. The CDR3 loop reads CASSVAGRVNEQFF. CDR3 DNA sequence: TGTGCCAGCAGCGTAGCTGGGAGGGTGAATGAGCAGTTCTTC. Full variable domain (remainder filled in from reference TRBV9 and TRBJ2-1): DSGVTQTPKHLITATGQRVTLRCSPRSGDLSVYWYQQSLDQGLQFLIQYYNGEERAKGNILERFSAQQFPDLHSELNLSSLELGDSALYFCASSVAGRVNEQFFGPGTRLTVL.

This chain joins TRBV9 and TRBJ2-1; tentatively, D is TRBD2 (5 bases). Per the germline V gene, CDR1 is SGDLS and CDR2 is YYNGEE. The CDR3 is 15 residues long. Deletions cut 4 bases from V and 2 bases from J, with 13 bases between. The CDR3 spells CASSPWEPPYNEQFF. CDR3 in DNA: TGTGCCAGCAGCCCCTGGGAGCCCCCCTACAATGAGCAGTTCTTC.